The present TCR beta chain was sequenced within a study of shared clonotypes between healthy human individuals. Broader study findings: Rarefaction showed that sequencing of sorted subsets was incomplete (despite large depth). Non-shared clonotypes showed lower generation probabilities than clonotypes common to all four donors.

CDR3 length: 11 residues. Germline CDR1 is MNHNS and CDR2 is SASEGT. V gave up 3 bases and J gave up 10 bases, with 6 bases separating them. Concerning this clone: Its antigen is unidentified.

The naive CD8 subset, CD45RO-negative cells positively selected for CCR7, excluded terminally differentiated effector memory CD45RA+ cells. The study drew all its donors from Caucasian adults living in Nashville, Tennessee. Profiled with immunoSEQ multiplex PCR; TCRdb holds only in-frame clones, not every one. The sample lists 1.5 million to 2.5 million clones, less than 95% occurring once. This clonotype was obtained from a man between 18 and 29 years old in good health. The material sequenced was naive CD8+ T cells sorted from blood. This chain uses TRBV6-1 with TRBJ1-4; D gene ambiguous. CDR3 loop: CASSDDGKLFF. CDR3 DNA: TGTGCCAGCAGTGACGATGGAAAACTGTTTTTT.